This T cell receptor (beta chain) was profiled in a study of T-cell reconstitution after alpha-beta-depleted transplantation in children. Overall study findings and caveats: There were some patients whose high TCRbeta diversity at day 60 came from surviving recipient T cells and thymic progenitors. Reportedly, alpha-beta T cells present about two months post-transplant originated from several hundred expanded clones of graft origin. Most T-cell counts and diversity one year after the transplant came from T cells that were newly produced.

It was with unique molecular identifiers that the TCRbeta library was prepared. TCRdb re-analysed the PCR reads in MiXCR, keeping a single row per CDR3 protein. The sample has about 540,000 distinct CDR3 sequences, over 25% seen once. The V end lost 6 bases, the J end lost 3 bases, and 21 bases lay between the germline ends. The CDR3 has 15 residues. The V gene's germline CDR1 is DFQATT and CDR2 SNEGSKA (reference sequence). Details on this clonotype: Antigen specificity is unknown.

The source is a boy in the first two years of life with Wiskott-Aldrich syndrome, due to receive a stem cell transplant. This chain joins TRBV20-1 and TRBJ2-7; TRBD2 is a possible D gene (5 bases). The sample consisted of PBMCs, taken before TCRalphabeta/CD19-depleted stem cell transplant. In nucleotides, the CDR3 is TGCAGTGCCACGATTCCCGTAGCGAGTAGCTACGAGCAGTACTTC. Translated, it gives CSATIPVASSYEQYF.